This T cell receptor (beta chain) was identified during a study of T cell changes during pregnancy in multiple sclerosis. Produced via immunoSEQ multiplex PCR; TCRdb's table is partial and in-frame only. The data show over 30,000 clones, 88% seen once. Germline loops: CDR1 SGHRS, CDR2 YFSETQ. The CDR3 loop spans 14 amino acids. V was clipped by 1 base and J by 9 bases, with 14 bases between them. The chain is built from TRBV5-1 and TRBJ2-1; D is possibly TRBD2 (6 bases). The TCR originated in a female donor with multiple sclerosis, enrolled in a pregnancy study. The sample consisted of CD4+ T cells from peripheral blood mononuclear cells, taken before pregnancy. The CDR3 bases are TGCGCCAGCAGCTTGATTCCGGGGGAAGGTGAGCAGTTCTTC. Translating it yields CASSLIPGEGEQFF.